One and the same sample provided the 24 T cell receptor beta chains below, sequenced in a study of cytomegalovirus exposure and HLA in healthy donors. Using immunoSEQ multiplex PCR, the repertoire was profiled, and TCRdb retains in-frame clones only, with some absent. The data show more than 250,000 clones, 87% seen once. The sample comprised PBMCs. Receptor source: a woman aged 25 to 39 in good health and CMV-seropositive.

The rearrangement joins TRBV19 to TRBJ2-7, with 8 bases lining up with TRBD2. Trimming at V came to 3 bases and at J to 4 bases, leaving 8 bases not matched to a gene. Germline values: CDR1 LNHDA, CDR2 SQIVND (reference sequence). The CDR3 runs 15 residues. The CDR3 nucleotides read TGTGCCAGTAGTATCATAATAGCGGGGTTTTACGAGCAGTACTTC. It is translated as CASSIIIAGFYEQYF.

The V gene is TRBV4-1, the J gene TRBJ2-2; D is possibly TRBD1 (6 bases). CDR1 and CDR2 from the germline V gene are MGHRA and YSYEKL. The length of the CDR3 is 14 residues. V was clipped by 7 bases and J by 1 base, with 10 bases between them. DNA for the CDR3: TGCGCCAGCACTCCAGGGGAGAACACCGGGGAGCTGTTTTTT. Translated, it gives CASTPGENTGELFF.

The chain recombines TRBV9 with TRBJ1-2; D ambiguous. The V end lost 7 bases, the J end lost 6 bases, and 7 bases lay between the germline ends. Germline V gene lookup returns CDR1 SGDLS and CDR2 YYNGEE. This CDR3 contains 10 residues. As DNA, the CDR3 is TGTGCCAGCGAGGAGAATGGCTACACCTTC. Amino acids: CASEENGYTF.

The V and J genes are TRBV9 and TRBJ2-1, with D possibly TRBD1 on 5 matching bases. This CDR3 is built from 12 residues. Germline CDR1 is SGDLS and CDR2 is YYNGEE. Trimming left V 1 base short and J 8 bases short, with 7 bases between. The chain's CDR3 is CASSVQGDEQFF. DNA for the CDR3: TGTGCCAGCAGCGTACAGGGCGATGAGCAGTTCTTC.

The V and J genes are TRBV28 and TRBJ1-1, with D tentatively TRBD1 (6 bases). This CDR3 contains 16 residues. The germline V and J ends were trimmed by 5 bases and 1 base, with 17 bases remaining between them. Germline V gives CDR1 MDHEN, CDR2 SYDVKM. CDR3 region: CASSPPVGGRNTEAFF. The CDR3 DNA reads TGTGCCAGCAGTCCCCCGGTAGGGGGGAGGAACACTGAAGCTTTCTTT.

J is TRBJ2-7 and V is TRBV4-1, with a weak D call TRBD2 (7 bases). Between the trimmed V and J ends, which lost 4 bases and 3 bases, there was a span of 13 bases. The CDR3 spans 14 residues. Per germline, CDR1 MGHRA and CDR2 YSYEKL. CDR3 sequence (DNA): TGCGCCAGCAGCCCCGGGGGGCCCATCTACGAGCAGTACTTC. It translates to CASSPGGPIYEQYF.

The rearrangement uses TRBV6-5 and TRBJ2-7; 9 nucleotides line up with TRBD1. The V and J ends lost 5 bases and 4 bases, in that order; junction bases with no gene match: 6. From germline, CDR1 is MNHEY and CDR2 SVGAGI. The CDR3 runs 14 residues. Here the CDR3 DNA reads TGTGCCAGCAGTCAGGGACAGGGACGGTACGAGCAGTACTTC. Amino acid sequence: CASSQGQGRYEQYF.

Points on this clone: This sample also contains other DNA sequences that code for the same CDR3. The CDR3 loop is CASSGDSYEQYF. The CDR3 coding sequence is TGCGCCAGCAGTGGGGACAGTTACGAGCAGTACTTC. The chain combines TRBV5-1 with TRBJ2-7; 7 bases agree with TRBD1. The germline V gene encodes CDR1 SGHRS and CDR2 YFSETQ. The length of the CDR3 is 12 residues. After removal of 5 bases from V and 4 bases from J, the junction contained 3 bases not matched to a gene.

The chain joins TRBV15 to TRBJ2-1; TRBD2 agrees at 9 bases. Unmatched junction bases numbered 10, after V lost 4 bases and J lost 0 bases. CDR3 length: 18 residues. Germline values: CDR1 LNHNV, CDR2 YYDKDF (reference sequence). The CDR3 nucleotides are TGTGCCACCAGCACCTCGGGCGGGGGGGCTCGCTCCTACAATGAGCAGTTCTTC. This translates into CATSTSGGGARSYNEQFF.

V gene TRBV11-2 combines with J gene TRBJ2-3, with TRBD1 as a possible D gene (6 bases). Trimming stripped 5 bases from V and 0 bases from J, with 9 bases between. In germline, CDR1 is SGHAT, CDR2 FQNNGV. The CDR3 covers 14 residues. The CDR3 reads CASSPGASTDTQYF. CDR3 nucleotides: TGTGCCAGCAGCCCAGGGGCTAGCACAGATACGCAGTATTTT.

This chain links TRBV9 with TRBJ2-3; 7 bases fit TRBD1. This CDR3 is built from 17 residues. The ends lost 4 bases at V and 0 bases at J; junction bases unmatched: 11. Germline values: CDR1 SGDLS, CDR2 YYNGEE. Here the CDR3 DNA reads TGTGCCAGCAGCCTAGAAGGGGGCACTATTAGCACAGATACGCAGTATTTT. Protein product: CASSLEGGTISTDTQYF.

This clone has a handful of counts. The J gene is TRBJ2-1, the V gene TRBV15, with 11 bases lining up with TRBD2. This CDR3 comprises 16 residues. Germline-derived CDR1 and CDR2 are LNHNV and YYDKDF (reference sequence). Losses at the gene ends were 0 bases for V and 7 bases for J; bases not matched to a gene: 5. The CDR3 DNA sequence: TGTGCCACCAGCAGAGAAGTAGCGGGGGGGCTGAATGAGCAGTTCTTC. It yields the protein CATSREVAGGLNEQFF. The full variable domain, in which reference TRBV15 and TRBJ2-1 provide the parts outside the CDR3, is DAMVIQNPRYQVTQFGKPVTLSCSQTLNHNVMYWYQQKSSQAPKLLFHYYDKDFNNEADTPDNFQSRRPNTSFCFLDIRSPGLGDTAMYLCATSREVAGGLNEQFFGPGTRLTVL.

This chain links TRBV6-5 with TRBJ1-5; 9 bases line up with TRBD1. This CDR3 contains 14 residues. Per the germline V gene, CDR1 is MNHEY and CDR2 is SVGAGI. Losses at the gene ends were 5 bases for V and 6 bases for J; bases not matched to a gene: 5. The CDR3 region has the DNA TGTGCCAGCAGTCTATCGGGACAGGGTCAGCCCCAGCATTTT. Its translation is CASSLSGQGQPQHF.

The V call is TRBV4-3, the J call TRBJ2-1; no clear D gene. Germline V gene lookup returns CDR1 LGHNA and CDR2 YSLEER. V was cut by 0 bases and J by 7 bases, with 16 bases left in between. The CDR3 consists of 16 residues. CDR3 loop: CASSQEGNSFGNEQFF. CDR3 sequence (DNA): TGCGCCAGCAGCCAAGAGGGGAATTCCTTTGGTAATGAGCAGTTCTTC.

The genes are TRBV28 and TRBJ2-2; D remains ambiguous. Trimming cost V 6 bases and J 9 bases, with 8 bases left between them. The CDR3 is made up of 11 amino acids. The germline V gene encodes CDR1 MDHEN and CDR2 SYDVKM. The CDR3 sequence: CASRFSRELFF. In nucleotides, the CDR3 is TGTGCCAGCAGATTTTCCAGGGAGCTGTTTTTT. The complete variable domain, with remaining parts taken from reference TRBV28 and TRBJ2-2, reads DVKVTQSSRYLVKRTGEKVFLECVQDMDHENMFWYRQDPGLGLRLIYFSYDVKMKEKGDIPEGYSVSREKKERFSLILESASTNQTSMYLCASRFSRELFFGEGSRLTVL.

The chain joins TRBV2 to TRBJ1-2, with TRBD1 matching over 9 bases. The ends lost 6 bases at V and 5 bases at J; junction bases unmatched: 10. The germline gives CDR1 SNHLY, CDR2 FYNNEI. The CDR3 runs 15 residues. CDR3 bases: TGTGCCAGCAGGCCTAGAAAGACAGGGGGGTATGGCTACACCTTC. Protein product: CASRPRKTGGYGYTF. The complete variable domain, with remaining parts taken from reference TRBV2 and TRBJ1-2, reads EPEVTQTPSHQVTQMGQEVILRCVPISNHLYFYWYRQILGQKVEFLVSFYNNEISEKSEIFDDQFSVERPDGSNFTLKIRSTKLEDSAMYFCASRPRKTGGYGYTFGSGTRLTVV.

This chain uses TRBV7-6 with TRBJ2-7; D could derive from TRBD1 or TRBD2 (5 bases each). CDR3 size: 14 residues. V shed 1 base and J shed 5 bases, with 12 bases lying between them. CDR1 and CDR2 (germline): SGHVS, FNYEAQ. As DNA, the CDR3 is TGTGCCAGCAGCTTAGATGGGGGTGGGGACGAGCAGTACTTC. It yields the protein CASSLDGGGDEQYF.

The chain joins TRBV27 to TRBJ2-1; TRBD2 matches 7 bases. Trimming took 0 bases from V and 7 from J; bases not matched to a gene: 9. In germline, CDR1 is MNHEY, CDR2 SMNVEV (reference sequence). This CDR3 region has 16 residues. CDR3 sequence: CASSLSKSGTINEQFF. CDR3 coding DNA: TGTGCCAGCAGTTTATCGAAAAGCGGGACTATAAATGAGCAGTTCTTC.

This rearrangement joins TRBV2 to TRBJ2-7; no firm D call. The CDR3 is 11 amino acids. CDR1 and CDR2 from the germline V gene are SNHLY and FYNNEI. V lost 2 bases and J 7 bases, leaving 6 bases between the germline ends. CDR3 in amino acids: CASSEWGEQYF. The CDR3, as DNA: TGTGCCAGCAGTGAATGGGGAGAGCAGTACTTC.

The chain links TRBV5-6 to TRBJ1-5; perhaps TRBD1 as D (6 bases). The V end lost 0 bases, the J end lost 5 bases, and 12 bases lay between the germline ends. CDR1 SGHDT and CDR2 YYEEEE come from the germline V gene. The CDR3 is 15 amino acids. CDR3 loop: CASSLGGGAHQPQHF. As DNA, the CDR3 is TGTGCCAGCAGCTTGGGCGGGGGGGCCCATCAGCCCCAGCATTTT.

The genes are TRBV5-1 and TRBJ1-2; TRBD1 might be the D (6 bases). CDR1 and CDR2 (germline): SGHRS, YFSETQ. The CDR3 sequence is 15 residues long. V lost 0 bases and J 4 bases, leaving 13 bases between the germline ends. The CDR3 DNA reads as TGCGCCAGCAGCTTGGACTGGGGGGGCGGCTATGGCTACACCTTC. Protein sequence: CASSLDWGGGYGYTF.

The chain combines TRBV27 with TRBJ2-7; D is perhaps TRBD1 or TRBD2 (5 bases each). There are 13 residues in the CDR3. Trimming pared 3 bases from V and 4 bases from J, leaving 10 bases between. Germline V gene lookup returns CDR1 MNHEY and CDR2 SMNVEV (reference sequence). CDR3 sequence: CASSFRWGYEQYF. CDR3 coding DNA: TGTGCCAGCAGTTTTCGGTGGGGGTACGAGCAGTACTTC.

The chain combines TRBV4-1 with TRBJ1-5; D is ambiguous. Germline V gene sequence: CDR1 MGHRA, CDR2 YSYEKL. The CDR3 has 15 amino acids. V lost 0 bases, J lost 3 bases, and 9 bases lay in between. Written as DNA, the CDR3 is TGCGCCAGCAGCCAAGAACCGGGGTCCAATCAGCCCCAGCATTTT. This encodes CASSQEPGSNQPQHF.

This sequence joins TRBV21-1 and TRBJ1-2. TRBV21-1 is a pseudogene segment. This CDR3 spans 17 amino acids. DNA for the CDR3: TGTGCCAGCACCAAAGATCCTGGCTACGAGGCGGCAGGAGGCTACACCTTC. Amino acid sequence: CASTKDPGYEAAGGYTF.